The 4 T cell receptor beta chains below come from one sample, sequenced in a study of CD8+CD57+ T cells in acquired aplastic anemia. For CDR3 and TCR beta VDJ profiling, genomic DNA was the template used. TCRdb redid the calling of the reads with MiXCR, one entry per CDR3 protein. The sample comprises some 130,000 distinct CDR3 sequences, roughly 40% of which are singletons, and 8% to 8.5% rests with the top ten. The specimen sequenced was sorted CD4+, CD8+, or CD8+CD57+ T cells (not recorded which) from PBMCs. All receptors come from a human donor in good health, serving as a control.

This clonotype was recorded at least ten times. The rearrangement links TRBV2 to TRBJ2-7; D perhaps matches TRBD1 (5 bases). The V and J ends lost 6 bases and 1 base respectively, with 16 bases between them. CDR1 SNHLY and CDR2 FYNNEI come from the germline V gene. The CDR3 spans 15 residues. The CDR3 DNA is TGTGCCAGCAGGACGGTAGACAGATTGTCCTACGAGCAGTACTTC. Translated: CASRTVDRLSYEQYF.

About this clonotype: It may be a read error: a sequence one base away is much more abundant. CDR3 amino acids: CASSYGGNVQYF. The CDR3 nucleotides are TGTGCCAGCAGTTACGGCGGGAACGTGCAGTACTTC. The chain is built from TRBV6-5 and TRBJ2-7, with D possibly TRBD2 on 6 matching bases. Germline CDR1 and CDR2: MNHEY and SVGAGI. This CDR3 has 12 residues. V lost 2 bases to trimming and J lost 9 bases, with 11 bases between them.

The rearrangement uses TRBV10-2 and TRBJ1-2; D possibly corresponds to TRBD1 (6 bases). Germline loops: CDR1 WSHSY, CDR2 SAAADI. The V end lost 2 bases, the J end lost 8 bases, and 12 bases lay between the germline ends. The CDR3 covers 13 residues. The CDR3 spells CASSEAGVRGYTF. CDR3 nucleotide sequence: TGCGCCAGCAGTGAGGCAGGGGTACGGGGCTACACCTTC.

The chain uses TRBV29-1 and TRBJ1-2, with D possibly being TRBD1 (6 bases). The CDR3 length is 11 residues. V was shortened by 6 bases and J by 8 bases, with 13 bases between the two germline ends. Germline V gene lookup returns CDR1 SQVTM and CDR2 ANQGSEA. The CDR3 DNA reads TGCAGCGTCGCAGGTCAGGGGGGCTACACCTTC. It specifies CSVAGQGGYTF.